Reported below is one T cell receptor beta chain. This sample was included in a study of OX40 agonist ivuxolimab in advanced cancers. Study-wide background: Dosing consisted of intravenous ivuxolimab at 0.01 to 10 mg/kg every 2 weeks. Partial responses were achieved by three patients: one hepatocellular carcinoma, two cutaneous melanoma.

Germline loops: CDR1 LGHNA, CDR2 YNFKEQ. The CDR3 is 17 residues long. V was pared by 0 bases and J by 3 bases, with 14 bases between. Repertoires were generated with immunoSEQ multiplex PCR, while TCRdb's copy carries only in-frame clones and drops some. The sample records fewer than 6,000 clones, about 67% being singletons. The sample consisted of CD4+ or CD8+ T cells sorted from blood, taken in a trial of the OX40 agonist ivuxolimab. The rearrangement links TRBV4-2 to TRBJ1-4; possibly TRBD1 for D (5 bases). The origin of this receptor is an adult with an advanced solid tumor such as melanoma, head and neck, liver or kidney cancer. The CDR3 is CASSQDMNGAANEKLFF. CDR3 DNA: TGTGCCAGCAGCCAAGATATGAACGGGGCAGCTAATGAAAAACTGTTTTTT.